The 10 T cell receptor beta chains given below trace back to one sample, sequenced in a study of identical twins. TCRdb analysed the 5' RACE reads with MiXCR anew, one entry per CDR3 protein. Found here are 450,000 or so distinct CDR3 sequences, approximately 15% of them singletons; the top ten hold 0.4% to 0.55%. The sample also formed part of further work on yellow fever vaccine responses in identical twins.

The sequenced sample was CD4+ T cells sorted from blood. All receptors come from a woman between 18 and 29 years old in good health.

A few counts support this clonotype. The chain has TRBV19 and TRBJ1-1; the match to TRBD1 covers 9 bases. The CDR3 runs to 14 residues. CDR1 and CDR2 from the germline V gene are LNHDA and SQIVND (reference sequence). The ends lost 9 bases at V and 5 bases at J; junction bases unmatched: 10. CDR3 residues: CASHPGQGYTEAFF. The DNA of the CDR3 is TGTGCCAGCCACCCCGGACAGGGGTATACTGAAGCTTTCTTT. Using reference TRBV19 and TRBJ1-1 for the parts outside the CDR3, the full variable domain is DGGITQSPKYLFRKEGQNVTLSCEQNLNHDAMYWYRQDPGQGLRLIYYSQIVNDFQKGDIAEGYSVSREKKESFPLTVTSAQKNPTAFYLCASHPGQGYTEAFFGQGTRLTVV.

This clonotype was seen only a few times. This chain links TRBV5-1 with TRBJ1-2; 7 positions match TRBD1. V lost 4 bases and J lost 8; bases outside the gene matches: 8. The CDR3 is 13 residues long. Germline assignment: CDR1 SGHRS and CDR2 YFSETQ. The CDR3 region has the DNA TGCGCCAGCAGCGGGACGGACAGGCAGGGCTACACCTTC. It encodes CASSGTDRQGYTF.

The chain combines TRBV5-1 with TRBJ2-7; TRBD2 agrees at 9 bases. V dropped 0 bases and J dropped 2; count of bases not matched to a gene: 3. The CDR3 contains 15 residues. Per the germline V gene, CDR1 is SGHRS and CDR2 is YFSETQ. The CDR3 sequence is CASSLGSSGAYEQYF. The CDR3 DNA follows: TGCGCCAGCAGCTTGGGGTCTAGCGGGGCCTACGAGCAGTACTTC. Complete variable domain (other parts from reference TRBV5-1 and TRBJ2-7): KAGVTQTPRYLIKTRGQQVTLSCSPISGHRSVSWYQQTPGQGLQFLFEYFSETQRNKGNFPGRFSGRQFSNSRSEMNVSTLELGDSALYLCASSLGSSGAYEQYFGPGTRLTVT.

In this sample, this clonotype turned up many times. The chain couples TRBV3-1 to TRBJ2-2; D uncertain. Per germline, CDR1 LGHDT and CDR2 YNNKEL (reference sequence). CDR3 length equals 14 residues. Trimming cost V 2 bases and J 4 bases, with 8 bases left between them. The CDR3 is CASSQTGLTGELFF. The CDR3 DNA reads TGTGCCAGCAGCCAAACGGGCCTCACCGGGGAGCTGTTTTTT.

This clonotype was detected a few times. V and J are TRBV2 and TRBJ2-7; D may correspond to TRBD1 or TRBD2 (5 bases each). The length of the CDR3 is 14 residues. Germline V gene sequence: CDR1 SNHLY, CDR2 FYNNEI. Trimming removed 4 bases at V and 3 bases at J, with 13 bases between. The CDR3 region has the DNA TGTGCCAGCAGTGGTTCCGGGGCGTACTACGAGCAGTACTTC. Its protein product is CASSGSGAYYEQYF.

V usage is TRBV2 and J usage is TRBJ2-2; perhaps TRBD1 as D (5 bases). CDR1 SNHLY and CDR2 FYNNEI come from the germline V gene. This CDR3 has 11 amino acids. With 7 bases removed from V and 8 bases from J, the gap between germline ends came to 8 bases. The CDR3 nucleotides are TGTGCCAGCACCAGGGATGGGGAGCTGTTTTTT. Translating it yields CASTRDGELFF.

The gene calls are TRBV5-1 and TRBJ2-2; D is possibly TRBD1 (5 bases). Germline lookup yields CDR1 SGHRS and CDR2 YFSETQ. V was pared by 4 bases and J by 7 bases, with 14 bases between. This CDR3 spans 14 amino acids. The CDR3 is CASSPNQGLGELFF. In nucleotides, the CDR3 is TGCGCCAGCAGCCCAAATCAGGGTCTCGGGGAGCTGTTTTTT.

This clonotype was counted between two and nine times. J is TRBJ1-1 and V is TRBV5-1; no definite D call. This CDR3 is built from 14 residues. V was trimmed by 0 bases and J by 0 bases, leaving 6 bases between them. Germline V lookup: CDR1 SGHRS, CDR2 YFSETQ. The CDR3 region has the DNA TGCGCCAGCAGCTTGGGTATGGTGAACACTGAAGCTTTCTTT. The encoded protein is CASSLGMVNTEAFF.

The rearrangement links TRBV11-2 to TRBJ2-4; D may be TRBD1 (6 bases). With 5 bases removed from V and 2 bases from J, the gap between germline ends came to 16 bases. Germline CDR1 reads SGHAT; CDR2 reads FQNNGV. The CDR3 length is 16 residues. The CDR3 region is CASSPWTVGSKNIQYF. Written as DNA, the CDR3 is TGTGCCAGCAGCCCCTGGACAGTCGGGTCCAAAAACATTCAGTACTTC. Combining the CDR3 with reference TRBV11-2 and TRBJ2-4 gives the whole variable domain EAGVAQSPRYKIIEKRQSVAFWCNPISGHATLYWYQQILGQGPKLLIQFQNNGVVDDSQLPKDRFSAERLKGVDSTLKIQPAKLEDSAVYLCASSPWTVGSKNIQYFGAGTRLSVL.

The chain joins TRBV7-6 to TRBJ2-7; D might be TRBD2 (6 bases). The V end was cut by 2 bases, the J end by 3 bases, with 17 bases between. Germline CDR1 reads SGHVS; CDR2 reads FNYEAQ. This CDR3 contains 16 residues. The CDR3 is CASSLRPPGVSYEQYF. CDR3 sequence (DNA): TGTGCCAGCAGCTTACGACCCCCGGGGGTAAGCTACGAGCAGTACTTC.